Listed here are 3 T cell receptor beta chains from one sample, sequenced in a study of blood T cells in healthy people across ages. Sample-barcoded 5' priming and a J-beta primer mix drove a second PCR of roughly 7 to 11 cycles. TCRdb re-derived calls from the 5' RACE reads in MiXCR, one entry per CDR3 protein. The sample lists 730,000 or so distinct CDR3 sequences; 35% to 45% were seen once. Input material: blood. Receptors originate from an older woman in good health.

This chain uses TRBV11-2 with TRBJ2-4; possibly TRBD1 or TRBD2 for D (5 bases each). From germline, CDR1 is SGHAT and CDR2 FQNNGV. Trimming stripped 0 bases from V and 0 bases from J, with 15 bases between. This CDR3 comprises 18 residues. The CDR3 here is CASSLEGSTGLAKNIQYF. Here the CDR3 DNA reads TGTGCCAGCAGCTTAGAAGGGAGTACAGGACTAGCCAAAAACATTCAGTACTTC.

This chain connects TRBV15 to TRBJ1-5; D gene ambiguous. In germline, CDR1 is LNHNV, CDR2 YYDKDF (reference sequence). The CDR3 is 13 amino acids. The ends were cut back, 5 bases at V and 0 bases at J, with 5 bases in the middle. The CDR3 DNA follows: TGTGCCACCAGCCGGTATAGCAATCAGCCCCAGCATTTT. This codes for CATSRYSNQPQHF.

This clonotype was found a few times. The V and J genes are TRBV14 and TRBJ2-7; the match to TRBD1 covers 12 bases. After removal of 4 bases from V and 5 bases from J, the junction contained 6 bases not matched to a gene. The CDR3 is 15 amino acids. Germline loops: CDR1 SGHDN, CDR2 FVKESK. The CDR3 here is CASSRGGQGAHEQYF. CDR3 DNA: TGTGCCAGCAGCCGAGGGGGACAGGGGGCTCACGAGCAGTACTTC.